A selection of T cell receptor beta chains follows, all from one sample in a study of cytomegalovirus exposure and HLA in healthy donors. TCRdb's table, derived via immunoSEQ multiplex PCR, lists solely in-frame clones and lacks some. The table has more than 95,000 clones, around 10% seen once. Specimen: PBMCs. All receptors derive from a man aged 25-40 years in good health and CMV-seronegative. Both conserved end residues are part of each CDR3. D genes are given only for firm matches. Only part of the rows carry a size: once, few, many, or a class if the clone is expanded.

CDR3 length	V gene	J gene	clone size	D gene	CDR3 DNA	CDR3 protein
13	TRBV19	TRBJ2-7	few	-	TGTGCCAGTAGCTACCAGGGAGGCTACGAGCAGTACTTC	CASSYQGGYEQYF
15	TRBV19	TRBJ1-1	-	TRBD1	TGTGCCAGTAGTACACGGACAGGGGTAAACACTGAAGCTTTCTTT	CASSTRTGVNTEAFF
14	TRBV7-8	TRBJ1-2	few	-	TGTGCCAGCAGCACCGCAAATCGGGGGTATGGCTACACCTTC	CASSTANRGYGYTF
14	TRBV7-9	TRBJ1-1	-	TRBD1	TGTGCCAGCAGCCCCGGGACAGGGGGAGGTGCGGCTTTCTTT	CASSPGTGGGAAFF
15	TRBV19	TRBJ1-1	few	TRBD1	TGTGCCAGTAATTCCCTGGACAGGGTGAACACTGAAGCTTTCTTT	CASNSLDRVNTEAFF
17	TRBV7-9	TRBJ2-7	-	TRBD2	TGTGCCAGCAGCACACCTCCGATAGCGGGAGGGCTCTACGAGCAGTACTTC	CASSTPPIAGGLYEQYF
14	TRBV7-2	TRBJ1-1	-	-	TGTGCCAGCAGCCGGACAGCCCGAGGTACTGAAGCTTTCTTT	CASSRTARGTEAFF
15	TRBV5-1	TRBJ2-7	-	TRBD1	TGCGCCAGCAACCAAAACAGGGGGCTTTCCTACGAGCAGTACTTC	CASNQNRGLSYEQYF
15	TRBV4-3	TRBJ1-4	few	-	TGCGCCAGCAGCCCAGGGGCAGCAACTAATGAAAAACTGTTTTTT	CASSPGAATNEKLFF
11	TRBV5-1	TRBJ2-7	-	-	TGCGCCAGCAGCTCCGGGGGAGAGCAGTACTTC	CASSSGGEQYF
16	TRBV14	TRBJ2-5	few	-	TGTGCCAGCAGCCAAGATACTAGCCCTCAGGGAGAGACCCAGTACTTC	CASSQDTSPQGETQYF
16	TRBV5-6	TRBJ2-3	few	TRBD2	TGTGCCAGCAGCCCGATACTAGCGGGGGGGGCAGATACGCAGTATTTT	CASSPILAGGADTQYF
15	TRBV11-3	TRBJ1-3	-	-	TGTGCCAGCAGCTTCTACAGCAGCTCTGGAAACACCATATATTTT	CASSFYSSSGNTIYF
14	TRBV4-3	TRBJ1-5	-	-	TGCGCCAGCAGCCAAGTGTTGGGGGGTCAGCCCCAGCATTTT	CASSQVLGGQPQHF
14	TRBV5-1	TRBJ2-7	few	-	TGCGCCAGCAGCTCCTACGGACAGCCCTACGAGCAGTACTTC	CASSSYGQPYEQYF
14	TRBV9	TRBJ2-3	few	TRBD2	TGTGCCAGCAGCACTTCCGCGGGAGACGATACGCAGTATTTT	CASSTSAGDDTQYF
12	TRBV5-6	TRBJ1-2	few	-	TGTGCCAGCAGCTCCGGACTGCAGGGCTACACCTTC	CASSSGLQGYTF
16	TRBV4-1	TRBJ1-4	-	-	TGCGCCAGCAGCCAAGATCAAACAGGAAAAAATGAAAAACTGTTTTTT	CASSQDQTGKNEKLFF
14	TRBV2	TRBJ2-7	few	-	TGTGCCAGCAGTGAGAGGGGGGGGCCCTACGAGCAGTACTTC	CASSERGGPYEQYF
14	TRBV30	TRBJ2-7	few	TRBD1	TGTGCCTGGGACAGGGGGCCAAGCTCCTACGAGCAGTACTTC	CAWDRGPSSYEQYF
15	TRBV10-3	TRBJ1-6	few	TRBD1	TGTGCCATCAGTGACTTGAGACAGGGTATCTCACCCCTCCACTTT	CAISDLRQGISPLHF
13	TRBV10-3	TRBJ2-1	-	-	TGTGCCACCGGAGGCGCGGATTACAATGAGCAGTTCTTC	CATGGADYNEQFF
14	TRBV27	TRBJ2-1	few	TRBD1	TGTGCCAGCGCCCGGACAGGGTCCTTAAGTGAGCAGTTCTTC	CASARTGSLSEQFF
13	TRBV30	TRBJ2-1	-	-	TGTGCCTGGCGCTGGGGGCGGGGGAATGAGCAGTTCTTC	CAWRWGRGNEQFF
12	TRBV5-1	TRBJ2-7	few	-	TGCGCCAGCAGTTCAGGGTATTACGAGCAGTACTTC	CASSSGYYEQYF
16	TRBV27	TRBJ2-7	-	-	TGTGCCAGCAGTCCATGGCCCCGTCTTGCCTCCTACGAGCAGTACTTC	CASSPWPRLASYEQYF